This T cell receptor (beta chain) derives from a study of T cell repertoires in cytomegalovirus infection. Germline V gene lookup returns CDR1 SEHNR and CDR2 FQNEAQ (reference sequence). Trimming pared 1 base from V and 5 bases from J, leaving 6 bases between. CDR3 length: 12 amino acids. This clonotype occurred many times. MiXCR was run by TCRdb on the reads, yielding one entry per CDR3 protein. The data show 600,000 to 800,000 distinct CDR3 sequences, 20% to 25% seen once. The sequence derives from a human donor in good health (CMV status not recorded). Some clones in this sample may be carry-over from other donors' samples. The rearrangement links TRBV7-9 to TRBJ2-7, with D hard to call. The sample consisted of CD8+ T cells from PBMCs. CDR3: CASSLGPNEQYV. For the CDR3, the DNA is TGTGCCAGCAGCTTAGGGCCGAACGAGCAGTACGTC.